This T cell receptor beta chain was observed in a study of metastatic and nonmetastatic thyroid tumors. Background on the study: Samples came from malignant and benign thyroid patients, and repertoires were compared across blood and tumor or nodule tissue.

The V end lost 5 bases, the J end lost 2 bases, and 17 bases lay between the germline ends. Germline CDR1 and CDR2: MGHRA and YSYEKL. This CDR3 contains 16 residues. The authors' processing: It was from CDR3 differences across clinicopathological groups that a distant-metastasis classifier for papillary thyroid cancer was built. TCRdb reanalyzed the PCR reads with MiXCR. These V and J calls are TCRdb output, not the study's own analysis. In the table there are 43,000 or so clones, approximately 26% of which are singletons. Study-wide points: When malignant thyroid tumors were compared with benign nodules, TCR beta diversity was reportedly significantly higher in the malignant tumors. This held in both blood and tumor samples.

This clone was counted at least ten times. The antigen remains undetermined. Until they underwent thyroid surgery, no patient had received any treatment. The sequenced material came from blood. The clonotype was recovered from a male donor with papillary thyroid cancer or a benign thyroid nodule (not recorded which). Some clones in this sample may be carry-over from other donors' samples. V is TRBV4-1 and J is TRBJ2-3, with D perhaps TRBD1 or TRBD2 (5 bases each). This CDR3 reads CASSGLWDQDTDTQYF. The DNA of the CDR3 is TGCGCCAGCAGCGGATTGTGGGACCAAGACACAGATACGCAGTATTTT.